Below, one T cell receptor beta chain is given with its context. Authors' analysis steps: Amplification with reference gene primers provided the estimates of nucleated cell counts. The protocol was immunoSEQ multiplex PCR, while the TCRdb copy is restricted to in-frame clones and leaves out a portion. That table gives V, J and clone size, and the DNA gave D and trimming. Found here are about 94,000 clones, 65% to 85% of them singletons; the top ten hold 6.3%. V shed 5 bases and J shed 0 bases, with 14 bases lying between them. CDR1 and CDR2 (germline): MNHEY, SVGAGI. The CDR3 sequence is 15 residues long. The data derive from a study of blood T cell repertoires in COVID-19. Study details: The origin of the acute and convalescent COVID-19 samples was the United States, Italy and Spain.

Sequencing was done on a sample of peripheral blood. This clonotype was obtained from a man aged 55 to 69 with acute or convalescent COVID-19. The chain links TRBV6-5 to TRBJ2-7; a weak D match, TRBD2 (6 bases). CDR3 sequence reads: CASSPSRRGSYEQYF. The CDR3 nucleotides read TGTGCCAGCAGTCCCTCCCGGAGGGGCTCCTACGAGCAGTACTTC.